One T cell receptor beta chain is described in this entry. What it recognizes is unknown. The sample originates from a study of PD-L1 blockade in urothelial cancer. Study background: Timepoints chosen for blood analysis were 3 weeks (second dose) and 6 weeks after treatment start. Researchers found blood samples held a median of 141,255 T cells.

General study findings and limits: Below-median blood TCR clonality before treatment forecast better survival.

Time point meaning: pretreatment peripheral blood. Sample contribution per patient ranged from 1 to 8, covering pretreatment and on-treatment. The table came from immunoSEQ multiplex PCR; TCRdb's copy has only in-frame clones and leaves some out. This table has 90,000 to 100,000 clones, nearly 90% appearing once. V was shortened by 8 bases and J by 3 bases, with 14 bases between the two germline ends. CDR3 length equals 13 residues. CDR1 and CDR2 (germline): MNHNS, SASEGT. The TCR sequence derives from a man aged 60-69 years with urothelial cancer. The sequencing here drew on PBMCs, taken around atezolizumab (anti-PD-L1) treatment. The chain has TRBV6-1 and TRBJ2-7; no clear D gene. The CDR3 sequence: CASATYSYYEQYF. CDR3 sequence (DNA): TGTGCCAGCGCAACGTACAGCTACTACGAGCAGTACTTC.